Shown below are 22 T cell receptor beta chains from a single sample sequenced in a study of blood T cell repertoires in COVID-19. Generated by immunoSEQ multiplex PCR, the TCRdb table keeps only in-frame clones and is missing some. This table has around 170,000 clones, around 89% appearing once. Sequencing was carried out using peripheral blood. Source of these receptors: a man in his 60s with acute or convalescent COVID-19.

The chain links TRBV9 to TRBJ2-3; TRBD2 matches 8 bases. Germline CDR1 reads SGDLS; CDR2 reads YYNGEE. The junction had 7 bases not matched to a gene; V was cut back by 4 bases and J by 3 bases. The length of the CDR3 is 15 residues. The CDR3 spells CASSIKTSATDTQYF. The CDR3 DNA follows: TGTGCCAGCAGCATCAAGACTAGCGCGACAGATACGCAGTATTTT.

This clone was counted once. This sequence joins TRBV19 and TRBJ2-1; D may be TRBD2 (5 bases). The CDR3 is 15 amino acids. CDR1 and CDR2 from the germline V gene are LNHDA and SQIVND (reference sequence). V shed 4 bases and J shed 5 bases, with 15 bases lying between them. The CDR3 is CASSKVRIGDNEQFF. The CDR3 DNA follows: TGTGCCAGTAGTAAAGTGCGGATCGGGGACAATGAGCAGTTCTTC. Variable domain in full (rest from reference TRBV19 and TRBJ2-1): DGGITQSPKYLFRKEGQNVTLSCEQNLNHDAMYWYRQDPGQGLRLIYYSQIVNDFQKGDIAEGYSVSREKKESFPLTVTSAQKNPTAFYLCASSKVRIGDNEQFFGPGTRLTVL.

This chain joins TRBV9 and TRBJ1-6; D not certain. V lost 2 bases to trimming and J lost 0 bases, with 6 bases between them. Germline CDR1 reads SGDLS; CDR2 reads YYNGEE. The CDR3 loop spans 15 amino acids. CDR3 residues: CASSVTSSYNSPLHF. The CDR3 DNA is TGTGCCAGCAGCGTTACAAGCTCCTATAATTCACCCCTCCACTTT.

The chain carries TRBV5-4 and TRBJ2-3; 8 nucleotides line up with TRBD2. The germline V gene encodes CDR1 SGHNT and CDR2 YYREEE (reference sequence). The CDR3 extends over 16 amino acids. V gave up 4 bases and J gave up 3 bases; unmatched junction bases: 10. This CDR3 is CASSPSVSGATDTQYF. Written as DNA, the CDR3 is TGTGCCAGCAGCCCGTCGGTTAGCGGGGCTACAGATACGCAGTATTTT.

The V gene is TRBV27, the J gene TRBJ2-2; D possibly corresponds to TRBD2 (5 bases). The CDR3 length is 18 residues. V was shortened by 0 bases and J by 4 bases, with 18 bases between the two germline ends. From germline, CDR1 is MNHEY and CDR2 SMNVEV (reference sequence). The CDR3 reads CASSLSPSPGVGTGELFF. The CDR3 DNA follows: TGTGCCAGCAGTTTATCACCCTCTCCCGGGGTCGGCACCGGGGAGCTGTTTTTT.

The V and J genes are TRBV10-3 and TRBJ1-2, with 7 bases that match TRBD1. The length of the CDR3 is 12 residues. The junction had 9 bases not matched to a gene; V was cut back by 9 bases and J by 8 bases. Germline V gene data show CDR1 as ENHRY and CDR2 as SYGVKD. The CDR3, as DNA: TGTGCCATAGCCGACAGGGTTGTCGGCTACACCTTC. Translating it yields CAIADRVVGYTF.

The chain links TRBV19 to TRBJ1-5; D may be TRBD1 (5 bases). Per germline, CDR1 LNHDA and CDR2 SQIVND (reference sequence). V lost 2 bases and J lost 4, with 12 bases in between. The CDR3 extends over 15 amino acids. The DNA of the CDR3 is TGTGCCAGTAGTATAAGAGGACACCAGAATCAGCCCCAGCATTTT. The encoded protein is CASSIRGHQNQPQHF.

The chain uses TRBV5-6 and TRBJ2-1, with D possibly matching TRBD1 (6 bases). The V gene's germline CDR1 is SGHDT and CDR2 YYEEEE. V was trimmed by 3 bases and J by 4 bases, leaving 11 bases between them. The CDR3 has 14 amino acids. The CDR3 sequence: CASSSFDRYNEQFF. The CDR3 bases are TGTGCCAGCAGCTCCTTTGACAGGTACAATGAGCAGTTCTTC. Looking up the rest from reference TRBV5-6 and TRBJ2-1 gives the full variable domain: DAGVTQSPTHLIKTRGQQVTLRCSPKSGHDTVSWYQQALGQGPQFIFQYYEEEERQRGNFPDRFSGHQFPNYSSELNVNALLLGDSALYLCASSSFDRYNEQFFGPGTRLTVL.

The chain is built from TRBV3-1 (or the pseudogene TRBV3-2) and TRBJ1-4; no reliable D call. Trimming pared 5 bases from V and 8 bases from J, leaving 18 bases between. CDR1 and CDR2 (germline): LGHDT, YNNKEL (reference sequence). This CDR3 is built from 15 residues. The chain's CDR3 is CASSGSPNSGEKLFF. As DNA, the CDR3 is TGTGCCAGCAGCGGGAGCCCTAATTCGGGGGAAAAACTGTTTTTT.

The chain couples TRBV7-9 to TRBJ2-5; 10 nucleotides match TRBD2. The CDR3 sequence is 15 residues long. Trimming took 0 bases from V and 7 from J; bases not matched to a gene: 5. CDR1 SEHNR and CDR2 FQNEAQ come from the germline V gene (reference sequence). CDR3 region: CASSLASLAGATQYF. CDR3 coding DNA: TGTGCCAGCAGCTTAGCATCTCTAGCGGGGGCGACCCAGTACTTC.

The rearrangement uses TRBV7-2 and TRBJ2-1, with 10 bases fitting TRBD1. The germline V gene has CDR1 SGHTA and CDR2 FQGNSA. The V and J ends lost 5 bases and 7 bases, in that order; junction bases with no gene match: 8. The CDR3 covers 15 residues. This CDR3 reads CASSPDRGGLNEQFF. The CDR3 nucleotides read TGTGCCAGCAGCCCGGACAGGGGGGGCCTGAATGAGCAGTTCTTC.

The V gene is TRBV5-6, the J gene TRBJ1-1, with 11 bases that match TRBD1. J was trimmed by 10 bases and V by 2 bases; bases with no gene match: 4. CDR3 length: 13 amino acids. Germline CDR1 and CDR2: SGHDT and YYEEEE. The CDR3 protein is CASSFPGTGGAFF. The DNA of the CDR3 is TGTGCCAGCAGCTTCCCCGGGACAGGGGGAGCTTTCTTT. Full variable domain (remainder filled in from reference TRBV5-6 and TRBJ1-1): DAGVTQSPTHLIKTRGQQVTLRCSPKSGHDTVSWYQQALGQGPQFIFQYYEEEERQRGNFPDRFSGHQFPNYSSELNVNALLLGDSALYLCASSFPGTGGAFFGQGTRLTVV.

This clone appeared a single time. The chain employs TRBV4-2 and TRBJ1-2; D ambiguous. The V end lost 0 bases, the J end lost 4 bases, and 12 bases lay between the germline ends. In germline, CDR1 is LGHNA, CDR2 YNFKEQ. The CDR3 covers 15 residues. The CDR3 region is CASSQDDSGVYGYTF. The CDR3 DNA reads TGTGCCAGCAGCCAAGATGATTCCGGAGTCTATGGCTACACCTTC.

The chain has TRBV19 and TRBJ1-5; D is perhaps TRBD1 (5 bases). This CDR3 comprises 14 residues. V was cut by 1 base and J by 3 bases, with 7 bases left in between. The V gene's germline CDR1 is LNHDA and CDR2 SQIVND (reference sequence). This CDR3 reads CASSIGRDNQPQHF. DNA for the CDR3: TGTGCCAGTAGTATAGGCAGGGACAATCAGCCCCAGCATTTT.

The chain couples TRBV19 to TRBJ1-2; 9 positions match TRBD1. The CDR3 has 14 amino acids. Germline V CDR1 and CDR2: LNHDA, SQIVND (reference sequence). V trimming: 3 bases; J trimming: 7 bases; junction bases outside the gene matches: 6. The chain's CDR3 is CASSMAGTGPGYTF. As DNA, the CDR3 is TGTGCCAGTAGTATGGCCGGGACAGGGCCTGGCTACACCTTC. Variable domain in full (rest from reference TRBV19 and TRBJ1-2): DGGITQSPKYLFRKEGQNVTLSCEQNLNHDAMYWYRQDPGQGLRLIYYSQIVNDFQKGDIAEGYSVSREKKESFPLTVTSAQKNPTAFYLCASSMAGTGPGYTFGSGTRLTVV.

The V call is TRBV4-2, the J call TRBJ1-1, with TRBD1 matching 7 bases. The CDR3 is 15 residues long. The germline V gene encodes CDR1 LGHNA and CDR2 YNFKEQ. Trimming removed 7 bases from V and 1 base from J; junction bases left unmatched: 9. The CDR3 DNA sequence: TGTGCCAGCACCACCGAGGGACAGCAGAACACTGAAGCTTTCTTT. Translated, it gives CASTTEGQQNTEAFF.

The chain is built from TRBV19 and TRBJ1-3; a possible D gene is TRBD1 (5 bases). V was clipped by 10 bases and J by 0 bases, with 16 bases between them. The length of the CDR3 is 15 residues. Germline V gene lookup returns CDR1 LNHDA and CDR2 SQIVND (reference sequence). CDR3 coding DNA: TGTGCCACCAAGGGCAGGGCCTACTCTGGAAACACCATATATTTT. Its translation is CATKGRAYSGNTIYF.

The chain employs TRBV19 and TRBJ2-1; no clear D gene. Germline V gene sequence: CDR1 LNHDA, CDR2 SQIVND (reference sequence). The CDR3 covers 12 residues. V was pared by 3 bases and J by 9 bases, with 9 bases between. As DNA, the CDR3 is TGTGCCAGTAGTATTCTCCTTAGTGAGCAGTTCTTC. It is translated as CASSILLSEQFF. The whole variable domain, remainder taken from reference TRBV19 and TRBJ2-1, is DGGITQSPKYLFRKEGQNVTLSCEQNLNHDAMYWYRQDPGQGLRLIYYSQIVNDFQKGDIAEGYSVSREKKESFPLTVTSAQKNPTAFYLCASSILLSEQFFGPGTRLTVL.

The chain uses TRBV7-2 and TRBJ2-7, with TRBD2 matching 9 bases. This CDR3 spans 16 amino acids. The V segment lost 1 base and the J segment 1 base; nucleotides outside the gene matches: 5. The germline V gene encodes CDR1 SGHTA and CDR2 FQGNSA. CDR3 coding DNA: TGTGCCAGCAGCTTAGGGACTAGCGAACCGTCCTACGAGCAGTACTTC. As protein: CASSLGTSEPSYEQYF.

The chain joins TRBV6-4 to TRBJ2-7; a weak D match, TRBD1 (5 bases). This CDR3 has 15 residues. Trimming removed 2 bases from V and 0 bases from J, with 11 bases in between. CDR1 and CDR2 (germline): MRHNA, SNTAGT. CDR3 DNA sequence: TGTGCCAGCAGTGACAATGGGGCTAGCTCCTACGAGCAGTACGTC. The encoded protein is CASSDNGASSYEQYV.

The chain uses TRBV2 and TRBJ1-6; D is unclear. Trimming took 5 bases from V and 7 from J, leaving 18 bases between them. CDR1 and CDR2 (germline): SNHLY, FYNNEI. The CDR3 length is 16 residues. The CDR3 sequence is CASSRTLREGNSPLHF. The CDR3 nucleotides are TGTGCCAGCAGTAGGACGCTTCGGGAGGGCAATTCACCCCTCCACTTT.

The CDR3 region is CASSPTGGANVLTF. In nucleotides, the CDR3 is TGTGCCAGCAGCCCCACGGGAGGGGCCAACGTCCTGACTTTC. V and J are TRBV9 and TRBJ2-6, with D perhaps TRBD2 (5 bases). Germline V lookup: CDR1 SGDLS, CDR2 YYNGEE. The V gene lost 4 bases and the J gene lost 4 bases, with 9 bases spanning the gap. The CDR3 loop spans 14 amino acids.